This T cell receptor beta chain was found in a study of HIV-infected patients and healthy controls. V trimming: 4 bases; J trimming: 6 bases; junction bases outside the gene matches: 2. This CDR3 comprises 13 residues. CDR1 is ENHRY, CDR2 SYGVKD, per germline. This clonotype has a handful of counts. MiXCR, applied by TCRdb to the 5' RACE reads, yields one record per CDR3 protein. The sample yields roughly 70,000 distinct CDR3 sequences, roughly a sixth seen once. The sample was CD4+ T cells from blood. The V and J genes are TRBV10-3 and TRBJ1-4; 7 nucleotides match TRBD1. The sequence was collected from a human donor in good health. The CDR3 DNA sequence: TGTGCCATCAGTGGACAGGGTGATGAAAAACTGTTTTTT. It specifies CAISGQGDEKLFF.